The 31 T cell receptor beta chains below come from one sample, sequenced in a study of response to subunit inactivated influenza vaccine. TCRdb recomputed calls from the RT-PCR reads with MiXCR, one row per CDR3 protein. The sample consists of more than 500,000 distinct CDR3 sequences, approximately 10% of them appearing once. These data also featured in a second study, about T cells expressing NK-cell markers. That work contributes: For TCR beta, cDNA was produced by 5'RACE template switching with UMIs.

The sequencing here drew on PBMCs from blood, taken on the day of vaccination. These receptors were obtained from a middle-aged man who received an inactivated influenza vaccine.

This clonotype was seen a handful of times. The chain uses TRBV5-5 and TRBJ1-2; D gene uncertain. Trimming pared 0 bases from V and 2 bases from J, leaving 8 bases between. CDR1 is SGHKS, CDR2 YYEKEE, per germline (reference sequence). The CDR3 is 14 residues long. The CDR3 bases are TGTGCCAGCAGCTTGGAGTCGGGGAACTATGGCTACACCTTC. Translation: CASSLESGNYGYTF.

The rearrangement joins TRBV6-2 or TRBV6-3 to TRBJ2-3; 10 bases line up with TRBD2. From germline, CDR1 is MNHEY and CDR2 SVGEGT. V was pared by 2 bases and J by 0 bases, with 11 bases of the junction left unmatched. The CDR3 totals 19 residues. The CDR3 coding sequence is TGTGCCAGCAGTTACAATCGGCTGATGACTAGCGGGAGCACAGATACGCAGTATTTT. It codes for CASSYNRLMTSGSTDTQYF.

This clonotype showed up many times. The chain combines TRBV3-1 with TRBJ2-4; maybe TRBD2 (5 bases). Germline values: CDR1 LGHDT, CDR2 YNNKEL (reference sequence). V lost 3 bases, J lost 0 bases, and 9 bases lay in between. The CDR3 has 15 residues. The chain's CDR3 is CASSHQAVAKNIQYF. The CDR3, as DNA: TGTGCCAGCAGCCACCAAGCGGTAGCCAAAAACATTCAGTACTTC.

In its sample, this clonotype was seen a few times. V gene TRBV5-1 combines with J gene TRBJ1-1, with D maybe TRBD1 (6 bases). This CDR3 comprises 14 residues. CDR1 is SGHRS and CDR2 is YFSETQ in the germline V gene. Trimming removed 3 bases from V and 1 base from J, with 10 bases in between. The CDR3 DNA reads as TGCGCCAGCAGCTCAGGGGCAGCGAACACTGAAGCTTTCTTT. This encodes CASSSGAANTEAFF.

The V call is TRBV6-2 or TRBV6-3, the J call TRBJ1-2, with D perhaps matching TRBD1 (5 bases). Germline values: CDR1 MNHEY, CDR2 SVGEGT. Trimming stripped 10 bases from V and 0 bases from J, with 18 bases between. This CDR3 contains 15 residues. CDR3 protein: CAIRDTGRANYGYTF. CDR3 nucleotides: TGTGCCATCCGAGACACAGGACGCGCTAACTATGGCTACACCTTC.

The chain combines TRBV7-8 with TRBJ1-1; D is undetermined. The CDR3 is 14 amino acids. Germline assignment: CDR1 SGHVS and CDR2 FQNEAQ. Trimming cost V 0 bases and J 4 bases, with 9 bases left between them. The CDR3 DNA is TGTGCCAGCAGCTTAGCCTCGGGGAGCACTGAAGCTTTCTTT. Protein: CASSLASGSTEAFF.

The chain recombines TRBV7-8 with TRBJ2-3; TRBD2 matches at 13 bases. V lost 5 bases, J lost 3 bases, and 5 bases stayed unmatched. The CDR3 has 16 residues. Looked up from germline, CDR1 is SGHVS and CDR2 is FQNEAQ. CDR3 coding DNA: TGTGCCAGCAGCACTAGCGGGGGGGCTACAACAGATACGCAGTATTTT. Its protein is CASSTSGGATTDTQYF.

This clonotype appeared many times. The rearrangement uses TRBV4-2 and TRBJ2-7, with D perhaps TRBD1 (6 bases). Germline CDR1 is LGHNA and CDR2 is YNFKEQ. This CDR3 is built from 15 residues. The V end lost 2 bases, the J end lost 1 base, and 12 bases lay between the germline ends. The chain's CDR3 is CASSQSGGTSYEQYF. CDR3 nucleotides: TGTGCCAGCAGCCAAAGTGGTGGGACATCCTACGAGCAGTACTTC.

The V gene is TRBV12-3 or TRBV12-4, the J gene TRBJ2-2; 9 bases line up with TRBD2. Trimming at V came to 10 bases and at J to 7 bases, leaving 10 bases not matched to a gene. This CDR3 has 14 amino acids. This CDR3 reads CANRAGGRIGELFF. As DNA, the CDR3 is TGTGCCAACCGGGCGGGAGGGCGGATCGGGGAGCTGTTTTTT.

The table lists this clonotype with a few counts. The CDR3 sequence is CASSRQGPKVDGYTF. CDR3 sequence (DNA): TGTGCCAGCTCACGACAGGGGCCTAAAGTGGATGGCTACACCTTC. The chain recombines TRBV18 with TRBJ1-2, with 8 bases identical to TRBD1. This CDR3 is built from 15 residues. The V segment lost 4 bases and the J segment 6 bases; nucleotides outside the gene matches: 10. Germline CDR1 KGHSH, CDR2 LQKENI.

The table lists this clonotype with a few counts. This chain connects TRBV19 to TRBJ2-1, with 8 nucleotides matching TRBD1. The CDR3 has 13 amino acids. The V gene end was trimmed by 5 bases and the J gene end by 8 bases; junction bases not matched to a gene: 5. CDR1 is LNHDA and CDR2 is SQIVND in the germline V gene (reference sequence). CDR3 sequence: CASSRPGGDEQFF. Here the CDR3 DNA reads TGTGCCAGTAGTCGGCCAGGGGGCGATGAGCAGTTCTTC.

This CDR3 is CASSLVDRGYGYTF. The CDR3 DNA follows: TGTGCCAGCAGCTTAGTCGACAGGGGCTATGGCTACACCTTC. The rearrangement joins TRBV7-2 to TRBJ1-2; 8 bases agree with TRBD1. CDR1 is SGHTA, CDR2 FQGNSA, per germline. V was pared by 1 base and J by 4 bases, with 2 bases of the junction left unmatched. The CDR3 extends over 14 amino acids.

This clonotype was seen repeatedly, ten times or more. As DNA, the CDR3 is TGCAGTGCTAGATTGGATACGCAGTATTTT. It yields the protein CSARLDTQYF. The chain employs TRBV20-1 and TRBJ2-3; D remains ambiguous. Germline CDR1 is DFQATT and CDR2 is SNEGSKA (reference sequence). This CDR3 region has 10 residues. The V end lost 2 bases, the J end lost 6 bases, and 3 bases lay between the germline ends.

The rearrangement links TRBV20-1 to TRBJ2-7; 8 nucleotides align to TRBD2. The CDR3 contains 13 residues. Trimming removed 6 bases from V and 3 bases from J; junction bases left unmatched: 7. Per germline, CDR1 DFQATT and CDR2 SNEGSKA (reference sequence). CDR3 residues: CSAGRTSSYEQYF. CDR3 sequence (DNA): TGCAGTGCGGGTAGGACTAGCAGCTACGAGCAGTACTTC.

The chain carries TRBV11-3 and TRBJ2-3; perhaps D is TRBD1 or TRBD2 (5 bases each). Germline V gene data show CDR1 as SGHNT and CDR2 as YENEEA. This CDR3 is built from 13 residues. V lost 5 bases to trimming and J lost 5 bases, with 11 bases between them. In nucleotides, the CDR3 is TGTGCCAGCAGCCGTGGGGGTGAAGATACGCAGTATTTT. It is translated as CASSRGGEDTQYF. The full variable domain, rest sourced from reference TRBV11-3 and TRBJ2-3, is EAGVVQSPRYKIIEKKQPVAFWCNPISGHNTLYWYLQNLGQGPELLIRYENEEAVDDSQLPKDRFSAERLKGVDSTLKIQPAELGDSAVYLCASSRGGEDTQYFGPGTRLTVL.

This clonotype was observed at least ten times. The chain recombines TRBV7-2 with TRBJ2-7; D might be TRBD1 (6 bases). The CDR3 contains 13 residues. Looked up from germline, CDR1 is SGHTA and CDR2 is FQGNSA. The ends were cut back, 5 bases at V and 6 bases at J, with 14 bases in the middle. The CDR3 sequence: CASSPRQVAEQYF. In nucleotides, the CDR3 is TGTGCCAGCAGCCCAAGACAGGTCGCCGAGCAGTACTTC.

The chain joins TRBV10-3 to TRBJ2-1; 8 bases line up with TRBD2. The germline CDR1 and CDR2 sequences are ENHRY and SYGVKD. The trim removed 8 bases at V and 4 bases at J, leaving 10 bases unmatched. The CDR3 runs 15 residues. The CDR3 protein is CAIRPGTRQYNEQFF. As DNA, the CDR3 is TGTGCCATCCGACCAGGGACTAGGCAATACAATGAGCAGTTCTTC.

This clonotype was recorded a few times. This chain connects TRBV30 to TRBJ2-1; 12 nucleotides agree with TRBD2. Looked up from germline, CDR1 is GTSNPN and CDR2 is SVGIG (reference sequence). The CDR3 runs to 15 residues. Trimming cost V 3 bases and J 12 bases; bases outside gene matches: 12. The CDR3 here is CAWSRTSGNPLGQFF. The CDR3, as DNA: TGTGCCTGGAGCCGGACTAGCGGGAACCCCTTGGGGCAGTTCTTC.

This clonotype occurred many times. J is TRBJ2-2 and V is TRBV20-1, with a weak D call TRBD2 (6 bases). Germline lookup yields CDR1 DFQATT and CDR2 SNEGSKA (reference sequence). This CDR3 comprises 14 residues. V was pared by 7 bases and J by 4 bases, with 16 bases between. CDR3 in DNA: TGCAGTGGCCGACTAGGGACGTTCACCGGGGAGCTGTTTTTT. Its translation: CSGRLGTFTGELFF.

The sample holds many counts of this clonotype. V and J are TRBV20-1 and TRBJ1-1, with 7 nucleotides matching TRBD1. V lost 6 bases to trimming and J lost 1 base; unmatched junction nucleotides: 5. Per germline, CDR1 DFQATT and CDR2 SNEGSKA (reference sequence). This CDR3 is built from 13 residues. The CDR3 here is CSAPGGRNTEAFF. For the CDR3, the DNA is TGCAGTGCCCCAGGGGGGCGGAACACTGAAGCTTTCTTT.

Of note for this clonotype: Relative to the germline gene, one junction end is altered; a read error may explain this. The chain carries TRBV5-4 and TRBJ2-7, with 9 bases that match TRBD1. This CDR3 comprises 18 residues. Per germline, CDR1 SGHNT and CDR2 YYREEE (reference sequence). The CDR3 DNA reads TGTGCCATCAGCGCCGGGGGACAGGGATTCCGGAGCTCCTACGAGCAGTACTTC. It codes for CAISAGGQGFRSSYEQYF.

This clonotype was observed a handful of times. The chain couples TRBV7-8 to TRBJ2-1; 8 bases map to TRBD2. This CDR3 region has 16 residues. Germline CDR1 is SGHVS and CDR2 is FQNEAQ. V shed 4 bases, J shed 7 bases, and the junction held 12 bases outside the gene matches. CDR3: CASSSGGQLVGNEQFF. The CDR3 DNA sequence: TGTGCCAGCAGCTCGGGGGGGCAGTTGGTCGGGAATGAGCAGTTCTTC. The whole variable domain, remainder taken from reference TRBV7-8 and TRBJ2-1, is GAGVSQSPRYKVAKRGQDVALRCDPISGHVSLFWYQQALGQGPEFLTYFQNEAQLDKSGLPSDRFFAERPEGSVSTLKIQRTQQEDSAVYLCASSSGGQLVGNEQFFGPGTRLTVL.

This clonotype was found a few times. The chain links TRBV7-2 to TRBJ2-3, with D perhaps matching TRBD2 (5 bases). The CDR3 extends over 16 amino acids. Germline assignment: CDR1 SGHTA and CDR2 FQGNSA. V lost 4 bases to trimming and J lost 0 bases, with 14 bases between them. The CDR3 DNA reads TGTGCCAGCAGCTCCCGGATAGCGCGGAGCACAGATACGCAGTATTTT. This translates into CASSSRIARSTDTQYF.

This clonotype has only a few counts. The V and J genes are TRBV5-1 and TRBJ1-1; D perhaps matches TRBD1 (6 bases). The V end lost 1 base, the J end lost 5 bases, and 9 bases lay between the germline ends. CDR1 SGHRS and CDR2 YFSETQ come from the germline V gene. The CDR3 is 13 amino acids. The CDR3 nucleotides are TGCGCCAGCAGCTTGCCAGGGGAGACTGAAGCTTTCTTT. This codes for CASSLPGETEAFF.

In its sample, this clonotype was seen a few times. The chain employs TRBV6-2 or TRBV6-3 and TRBJ2-1, with 9 bases fitting TRBD2. The J segment lost 3 bases and the V segment lost 5 bases, leaving 14 bases of the junction unmatched. The CDR3 totals 18 residues. Per germline, CDR1 MNHEY and CDR2 SVGEGT. Written as DNA, the CDR3 is TGTGCCAGCAGTCATGCCCCCACTAGCGGGTTTTTCTACAATGAGCAGTTCTTC. Amino acids: CASSHAPTSGFFYNEQFF.

CDR3 bases: TGTGCCACCAGTGATTTTGGCGGGGGGACCCAAGAGACCCAGTACTTC. This gives the protein CATSDFGGGTQETQYF. The chain recombines TRBV24-1 with TRBJ2-5; 8 positions match TRBD2. The CDR3 runs to 16 residues. V was clipped by 1 base and J by 1 base; unmatched bases: 4. Germline lookup yields CDR1 KGHDR and CDR2 SFDVKD.

This clonotype was observed many times. V gene TRBV12-3 or TRBV12-4 combines with J gene TRBJ2-1, with a weak D call TRBD2 (5 bases). This CDR3 contains 12 residues. V was cut by 7 bases and J by 9 bases, with 13 bases left in between. The CDR3 spells CASIRTSGEQFF. Here the CDR3 DNA reads TGTGCCAGCATAAGAACCAGCGGTGAGCAGTTCTTC.

The V and J genes are TRBV7-9 and TRBJ1-5, with D perhaps TRBD1 (5 bases). Trimming shortened V by 1 base and J by 9 bases, and 19 bases separated the two germline ends. This CDR3 is built from 16 residues. The germline CDR1 and CDR2 sequences are SEHNR and FQNEAQ (reference sequence). As DNA, the CDR3 is TGTGCCAGCAGCTTAGTAGGCGGGGGGAGAGGATCGCCCCAGCATTTT. Its translation: CASSLVGGGRGSPQHF.

This clonotype was found many times. V is TRBV4-2 and J is TRBJ1-2; TRBD1 matches at 8 bases. The CDR3 has 15 residues. The V and J ends lost 4 bases and 3 bases, in that order; junction bases with no gene match: 7. From germline, CDR1 is LGHNA and CDR2 YNFKEQ. CDR3 nucleotides: TGTGCCAGCAGCCCCGGACAGGGAGCTTACTATGGCTACACCTTC. It encodes CASSPGQGAYYGYTF.

This clonotype showed up many times. V gene TRBV29-1 combines with J gene TRBJ1-1; D is ambiguous. The CDR3 is 12 amino acids. V lost 4 bases to trimming and J lost 1 base, with 7 bases between them. Germline V gene data show CDR1 as SQVTM and CDR2 as ANQGSEA. This CDR3 is CSVVRSNTEAFF. CDR3 DNA: TGCAGCGTTGTCAGATCGAACACTGAAGCTTTCTTT.

This clonotype was seen only a few times. CDR3: CATSRDGLPPGELFF. The CDR3 nucleotides read TGTGCCACCAGCAGAGACGGACTACCTCCCGGGGAGCTGTTTTTT. The chain has TRBV15 and TRBJ2-2, with a weak D call TRBD2 (6 bases). Trimming removed 0 bases at V and 6 bases at J, with 11 bases between. The CDR3 runs 15 residues. Per the germline V gene, CDR1 is LNHNV and CDR2 is YYDKDF (reference sequence). The full variable domain, rest sourced from reference TRBV15 and TRBJ2-2, is DAMVIQNPRYQVTQFGKPVTLSCSQTLNHNVMYWYQQKSSQAPKLLFHYYDKDFNNEADTPDNFQSRRPNTSFCFLDIRSPGLGDTAMYLCATSRDGLPPGELFFGEGSRLTVL.